These 6 T cell receptor beta chains share one sample of origin, sequenced in a study of cytomegalovirus exposure and HLA in healthy donors. Vbeta (60) and Jbeta (13) primers were used in the PCR. Clones were sequenced by immunoSEQ multiplex PCR, and TCRdb holds only the in-frame ones, with some missing. The top ten clones hold around 3% of a sample with 200,000 to 250,000 clones, around four fifths of them seen once. Sequenced sample: PBMCs. These receptors were taken from a woman aged 40 to 50 in good health and CMV-seronegative.

A few counts support this clone. This chain links TRBV5-1 with TRBJ2-7, with 8 bases lining up with TRBD1. The V gene's germline CDR1 is SGHRS and CDR2 YFSETQ. The CDR3 contains 14 residues. The V and J ends lost 4 bases and 2 bases, in that order; junction bases with no gene match: 5. Written as DNA, the CDR3 is TGCGCCAGCAGCGGACAGGGTAGCCCCTACGAGCAGTACTTC. It translates to CASSGQGSPYEQYF.

The chain combines TRBV19 with TRBJ1-5, with D possibly matching TRBD1 (5 bases). Trimming cost V 5 bases and J 0 bases, with 11 bases left between them. The V gene's germline CDR1 is LNHDA and CDR2 SQIVND (reference sequence). The CDR3 has 15 residues. CDR3 protein: CASSPAGYSNQPQHF. The CDR3 DNA is TGTGCCAGTAGTCCGGCAGGGTATAGCAATCAGCCCCAGCATTTT.

This chain links TRBV19 with TRBJ1-1, with D perhaps matching TRBD1 (5 bases). With 5 bases removed from V and 4 bases from J, the gap between germline ends came to 14 bases. The germline gives CDR1 LNHDA, CDR2 SQIVND (reference sequence). The CDR3 consists of 14 residues. DNA of the CDR3: TGTGCCAGTAGTTTCCGGGACTGGGGCACTGAAGCTTTCTTT. This encodes CASSFRDWGTEAFF. The full variable domain, completed using reference TRBV19 and TRBJ1-1, is DGGITQSPKYLFRKEGQNVTLSCEQNLNHDAMYWYRQDPGQGLRLIYYSQIVNDFQKGDIAEGYSVSREKKESFPLTVTSAQKNPTAFYLCASSFRDWGTEAFFGQGTRLTVV.

This clone has only a few counts. The chain combines TRBV5-1 with TRBJ1-6, with D possibly matching TRBD1 (6 bases). Germline V gene data show CDR1 as SGHRS and CDR2 as YFSETQ. V was clipped by 0 bases and J by 7 bases, with 11 bases between them. This CDR3 spans 15 amino acids. The CDR3 DNA reads TGCGCCAGCAGCTTGGGGACAGTAGGAAATTCACCCCTCCACTTT. Amino acids: CASSLGTVGNSPLHF.

The genes are TRBV30 and TRBJ2-6, with TRBD1 matching over 11 bases. V trimming: 1 base; J trimming: 2 bases; junction bases outside the gene matches: 7. This CDR3 has 18 residues. Germline values: CDR1 GTSNPN, CDR2 SVGIG (reference sequence). CDR3 region: CAWSAKDRGQTGANVLTF. Here the CDR3 DNA reads TGTGCCTGGAGTGCGAAGGACAGGGGGCAGACTGGGGCCAACGTCCTGACTTTC.

This clone is a singleton in its sample. The rearrangement joins TRBV30 to TRBJ1-1; D is uncertain. The CDR3 length is 11 residues. The V end lost 5 bases, the J end lost 11 bases, and 15 bases lay between the germline ends. Germline V CDR1 and CDR2: GTSNPN, SVGIG (reference sequence). CDR3 coding DNA: TGTGCCTGGGTTTCAAACCTCAGGGCTTTCTTT. This gives the protein CAWVSNLRAFF.